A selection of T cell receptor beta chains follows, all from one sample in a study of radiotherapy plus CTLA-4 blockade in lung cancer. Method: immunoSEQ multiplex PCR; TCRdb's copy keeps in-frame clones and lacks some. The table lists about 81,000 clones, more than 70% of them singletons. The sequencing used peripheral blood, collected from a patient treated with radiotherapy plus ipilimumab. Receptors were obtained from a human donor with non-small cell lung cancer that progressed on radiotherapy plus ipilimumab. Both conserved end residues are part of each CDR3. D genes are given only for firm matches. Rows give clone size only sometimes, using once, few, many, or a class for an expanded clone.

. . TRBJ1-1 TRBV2 CASRSRTGTDTEAFF TGTGCCAGCAGATCACGGACGGGGACGGACACTGAAGCTTTCTTT
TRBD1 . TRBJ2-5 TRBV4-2 CASSQDPGTGGETQYF TGTGCCAGCAGCCAAGACCCCGGGACAGGGGGTGAGACCCAGTACTTC
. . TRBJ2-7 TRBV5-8 CASSLEGSGGHEQYF TGTGCCAGCAGCTTGGAGGGGAGTGGGGGCCACGAGCAGTACTTC
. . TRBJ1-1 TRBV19 CASSALNTEAFF TGTGCCAGTAGTGCCTTAAACACTGAAGCTTTCTTT
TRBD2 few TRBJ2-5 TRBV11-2 CASSSGLAGAETQYF TGTGCCAGCAGTTCCGGACTAGCGGGAGCAGAGACCCAGTACTTC
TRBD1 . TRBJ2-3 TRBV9 CASSVGTGGATDTQYF TGTGCCAGCAGCGTAGGGACAGGGGGTGCCACAGATACGCAGTATTTT
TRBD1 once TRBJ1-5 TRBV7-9 CASRYEQEDRGSYQPQHF TGTGCCAGCAGATACGAACAAGAGGACAGGGGGAGTTATCAGCCCCAGCATTTT
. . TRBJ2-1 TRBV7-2 CASSTQGYTYNEQFF TGTGCCAGCAGCACGCAGGGGTATACCTACAATGAGCAGTTCTTC
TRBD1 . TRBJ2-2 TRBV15 CATSTGGSSTGELFF TGTGCCACCAGCACAGGGGGCTCGAGCACCGGGGAGCTGTTTTTT
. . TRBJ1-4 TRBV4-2 CASSQDTSNEKLFF TGTGCCAGCAGCCAGGACACTAGTAATGAAAAACTGTTTTTT
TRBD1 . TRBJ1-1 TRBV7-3 CASSLLPGQAEAFF TGTGCCAGCAGCCTACTTCCGGGACAGGCCGAAGCTTTCTTT
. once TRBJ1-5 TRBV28 CASSLGVSQPQHF TGTGCCAGCAGTTTAGGGGTGAGTCAGCCCCAGCATTTT
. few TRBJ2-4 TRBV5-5 CASSLTNRVWDIQYF TGTGCCAGCAGCTTGACTAACAGGGTCTGGGACATTCAGTACTTC
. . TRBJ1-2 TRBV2 CASSERTVSPLTF TGTGCCAGCAGTGAAAGGACCGTTTCCCCCCTCACCTTC
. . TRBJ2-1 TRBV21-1 CASTQKDRGRDNEQFF TGTGCCAGCACTCAGAAGGACAGGGGGCGAGACAATGAGCAGTTCTTC
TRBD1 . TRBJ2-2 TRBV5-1 CASSPQGNEAGELFF TGCGCCAGCAGCCCACAGGGGAATGAGGCCGGGGAGCTGTTTTTT
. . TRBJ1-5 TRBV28 CASSFFSGLSNQPQHF TGTGCCAGCAGTTTTTTCAGTGGCCTAAGCAATCAGCCCCAGCATTTT
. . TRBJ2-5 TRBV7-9 CASSLFVSSAEETQYF TGTGCCAGCAGCTTGTTTGTATCGAGCGCAGAAGAGACCCAGTACTTC
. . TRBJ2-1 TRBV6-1 CASSEEGAPYNEQFF TGTGCCAGCAGTGAAGAAGGTGCCCCCTACAATGAGCAGTTCTTC
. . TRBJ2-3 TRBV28 CASSLGQITDTQYF TGTGCCAGCAGTCTTGGACAGATCACAGATACGCAGTATTTT
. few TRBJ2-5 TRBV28 CASSRQTQYF TGTGCCAGCAGCAGGCAGACCCAGTACTTC
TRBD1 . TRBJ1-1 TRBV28 CASSPGQATNTEAFF TGTGCCAGCAGTCCGGGACAGGCGACGAACACTGAAGCTTTCTTT
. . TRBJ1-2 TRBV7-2 CASSLRGPRNYGYTF TGTGCCAGCAGCTTACGGGGGCCCCGTAACTATGGCTACACCTTC
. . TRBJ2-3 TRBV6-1 CASGDTDTQYF TGTGCCAGCGGAGACACAGATACGCAGTATTTT
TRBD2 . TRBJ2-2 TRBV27 CASSWGGTGELFF TGTGCCAGCAGTTGGGGGGGTACCGGGGAGCTGTTTTTT
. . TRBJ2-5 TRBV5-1 CASSGGAQGTQYF TGCGCCAGCAGCGGCGGAGCCCAGGGGACCCAGTACTTC
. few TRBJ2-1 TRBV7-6 CASSFRTNYNEQFF TGTGCCAGCAGCTTCAGGACAAACTACAATGAGCAGTTCTTC
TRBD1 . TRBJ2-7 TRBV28 CASSVTGPVSEQYF TGTGCCAGCAGCGTGACAGGGCCCGTGTCCGAGCAGTACTTC
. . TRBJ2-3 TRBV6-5 CASRQGLSADTQYF TGTGCCAGTAGGCAGGGGTTAAGCGCAGATACGCAGTATTTT
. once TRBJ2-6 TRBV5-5 CASSLEWGRSGANVLTF TGTGCCAGCAGCTTGGAATGGGGACGCTCTGGGGCCAACGTCCTGACTTTC
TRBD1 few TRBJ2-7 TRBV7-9 CATTETGVAYEQYF TGTGCCACCACTGAGACAGGGGTGGCCTACGAGCAGTACTTC
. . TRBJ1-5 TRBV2 CASRDQGNQPQHF TGTGCCAGCAGAGACCAGGGAAATCAGCCCCAGCATTTT
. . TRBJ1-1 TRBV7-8 CASSLRAVNTEAFF TGTGCCAGCAGCCTTCGTGCGGTGAACACTGAGGCTTTCTTT
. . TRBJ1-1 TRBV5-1 CASSLALPGATEAFF TGCGCCAGCAGCCTAGCGTTGCCCGGCGCTACTGAAGCTTTCTTT
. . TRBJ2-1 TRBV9 CASSAGGTGSEQFF TGTGCCAGCAGTGCCGGAGGGACCGGCAGCGAGCAGTTCTTC
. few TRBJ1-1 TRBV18 CASSEGQGSTEAFF TGTGCCAGCTCGGAGGGGCAGGGGAGCACTGAAGCTTTCTTT
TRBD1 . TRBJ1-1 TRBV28 CASSFGDRVNTEAFF TGTGCCAGCAGTTTCGGGGACAGAGTGAACACTGAAGCTTTCTTT
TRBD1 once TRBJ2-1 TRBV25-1 CASSRRQGPLNEQFF TGTGCCAGCAGTCGCCGACAGGGGCCCCTAAATGAGCAGTTCTTC
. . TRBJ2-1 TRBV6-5 CASSYVDNMNEQFF TGTGCCAGCAGTTACGTGGACAATATGAATGAGCAGTTCTTC
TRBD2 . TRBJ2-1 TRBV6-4 CASSEREGAGYEQFF TGTGCCAGCAGCGAGCGGGAGGGGGCGGGATATGAGCAGTTCTTC
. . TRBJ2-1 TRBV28 CASSSGGGRHNEQFF TGTGCCAGCAGTTCGGGCGGGGGCCGGCACAATGAGCAGTTCTTC
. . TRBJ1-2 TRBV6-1 CASSDTLRDNYGYTF TGTGCCAGCAGCGACACCCTCCGGGACAACTATGGCTACACCTTC
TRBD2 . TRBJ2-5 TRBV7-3 CASSSGLAGGWETQYF TGTGCCAGCAGTTCAGGACTAGCGGGAGGGTGGGAGACCCAGTACTTC
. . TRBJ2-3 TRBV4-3 CASSQRLLGTDTQYF TGCGCCAGCAGCCAACGACTCCTAGGCACAGATACGCAGTATTTT
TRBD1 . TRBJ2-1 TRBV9 CASSATGVINEQFF TGTGCCAGCAGCGCGACAGGGGTAATCAATGAGCAGTTCTTC
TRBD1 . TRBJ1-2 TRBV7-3 CASSLTGAGYTF TGTGCCAGCAGCTTGACAGGGGCTGGCTACACCTTC
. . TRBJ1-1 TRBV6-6 CASSLDTQRAFF TGTGCCAGCAGTCTGGACACCCAAAGGGCTTTCTTT
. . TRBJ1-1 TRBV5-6 CASSFGRREAFF TGTGCCAGCAGCTTTGGGCGACGAGAAGCTTTCTTT
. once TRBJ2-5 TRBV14 CASSQDEAGNYGETQYF TGTGCCAGCAGCCAAGATGAGGCAGGGAATTACGGAGAGACCCAGTACTTC
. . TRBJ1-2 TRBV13 CASSLGQNYGYTF TGTGCCAGCAGCTTAGGCCAGAACTATGGCTACACCTTC
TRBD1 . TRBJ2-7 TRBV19 CASSADTTGGYEQYF TGTGCCAGTAGTGCCGATACGACAGGGGGATACGAGCAGTACTTC
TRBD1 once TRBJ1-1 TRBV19 CASSPSSDRPSTEAFF TGTGCCAGTAGTCCCTCCTCGGACAGGCCCTCCACTGAAGCTTTCTTT
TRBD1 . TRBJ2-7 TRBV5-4 CASSRDPGTGYEQYF TGTGCCAGCAGCCGCGACCCCGGGACAGGTTACGAGCAGTACTTC
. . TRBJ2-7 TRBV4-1 CASSHDDRIEQYF TGCGCCAGCAGCCACGACGACCGAATCGAGCAGTACTTC
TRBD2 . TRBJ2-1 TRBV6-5 CASSYSPAGGHNEQFF TGTGCCAGCAGTTACTCACCAGCGGGGGGCCACAATGAGCAGTTCTTC
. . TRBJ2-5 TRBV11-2 CASSRHRGGLIQETQYF TGTGCCAGCAGCCGACACCGCGGGGGCTTAATACAAGAGACCCAGTACTTC
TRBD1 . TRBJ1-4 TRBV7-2 CASSLSDRMPPNEKLFF TGTGCCAGCAGCTTGTCGGACAGGATGCCCCCTAATGAAAAACTGTTTTTT
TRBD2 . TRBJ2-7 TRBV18 CASSSSGTNEQYF TGTGCCAGCTCGAGTAGCGGGACTAACGAGCAGTACTTC
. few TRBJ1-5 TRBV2 CASSEVEGWNQPQHF TGTGCCAGCAGTGAAGTAGAAGGGTGGAATCAGCCCCAGCATTTT
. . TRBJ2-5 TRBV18 CASSPPVSWETQYF TGTGCCAGCTCACCACCAGTCAGTTGGGAGACCCAGTACTTC